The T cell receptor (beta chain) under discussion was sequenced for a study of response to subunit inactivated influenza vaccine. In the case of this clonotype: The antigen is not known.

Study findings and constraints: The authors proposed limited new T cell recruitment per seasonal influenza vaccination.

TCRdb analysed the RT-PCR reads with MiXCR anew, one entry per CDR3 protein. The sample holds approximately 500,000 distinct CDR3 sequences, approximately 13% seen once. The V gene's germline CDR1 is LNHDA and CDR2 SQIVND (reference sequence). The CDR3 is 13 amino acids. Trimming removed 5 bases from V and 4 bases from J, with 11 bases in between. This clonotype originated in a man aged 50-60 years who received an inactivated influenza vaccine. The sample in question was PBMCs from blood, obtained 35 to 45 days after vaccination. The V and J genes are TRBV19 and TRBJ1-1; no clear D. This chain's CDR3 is CASSDLEGTEAFF. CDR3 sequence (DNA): TGTGCCAGTAGTGACCTCGAGGGCACTGAAGCTTTCTTT. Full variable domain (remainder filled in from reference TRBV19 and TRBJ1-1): DGGITQSPKYLFRKEGQNVTLSCEQNLNHDAMYWYRQDPGQGLRLIYYSQIVNDFQKGDIAEGYSVSREKKESFPLTVTSAQKNPTAFYLCASSDLEGTEAFFGQGTRLTVV.